These 30 T cell receptor beta chains were sequenced from one sample in a study of blood T cell repertoires in COVID-19. Profiling relied on immunoSEQ multiplex PCR, and the TCRdb table lists in-frame clones only, not all of them. The sample gives around 100,000 clones, 80% to 90% of which show up once; about 10% is in the top ten. The material sequenced was peripheral blood. Receptors originate from a man between 40 and 49 years old with active or convalescent COVID-19.

This clone has a handful of counts. Written as DNA, the CDR3 is TGTGCCAGTAAACAGGGGGCGGGAATCTCAAATTCACCCCTCCACTTT. This codes for CASKQGAGISNSPLHF. The V and J genes are TRBV19 and TRBJ1-6; 9 nucleotides agree with TRBD1. Germline CDR1 reads LNHDA; CDR2 reads SQIVND (reference sequence). After removal of 7 bases from V and 7 bases from J, the junction contained 11 bases not matched to a gene. The CDR3 runs 16 residues.

The chain carries TRBV5-1 and TRBJ2-1; 11 bases fit TRBD2. Germline lookup yields CDR1 SGHRS and CDR2 YFSETQ. The CDR3 length is 15 residues. V dropped 1 base and J dropped 7; count of bases not matched to a gene: 4. CDR3 nucleotides: TGCGCCAGCAGCTTGCAAACTAGCGGGGGAAATGAGCAGTTCTTC. It specifies CASSLQTSGGNEQFF.

The genes are TRBV7-2 and TRBJ1-2; 8 bases fit TRBD1. Trimming cost V 5 bases and J 2 bases; bases outside gene matches: 4. The V gene's germline CDR1 is SGHTA and CDR2 FQGNSA. There are 14 residues in the CDR3. CDR3 protein: CASSARTGNYGYTF. The CDR3 region has the DNA TGTGCCAGCAGCGCCCGGACAGGGAACTATGGCTACACCTTC.

The chain links TRBV27 to TRBJ2-7; 7 bases map to TRBD1. Germline trimming cut 4 bases from V and 3 bases from J; bases unmatched to any gene: 6. Germline values: CDR1 MNHEY, CDR2 SMNVEV (reference sequence). The CDR3 totals 14 residues. CDR3 in amino acids: CASSSGDRVYEQYF. The CDR3, as DNA: TGTGCCAGCAGTTCCGGCGACAGGGTCTACGAGCAGTACTTC.

This clone was observed once. J is TRBJ2-5 and V is TRBV9; 7 bases are shared with TRBD1. Germline values: CDR1 SGDLS, CDR2 YYNGEE. This CDR3 has 13 amino acids. V was pared by 10 bases and J by 4 bases, with 10 bases of the junction left unmatched. CDR3 sequence reads: CARSNRGPETQYF. The CDR3 DNA follows: TGTGCCCGCTCTAACAGGGGTCCAGAGACCCAGTACTTC.

The chain is built from TRBV3-1 (or the pseudogene TRBV3-2) and TRBJ2-5; D call uncertain. V was shortened by 3 bases and J by 1 base, with 15 bases between the two germline ends. Germline CDR1 and CDR2: LGHDT and YNNKEL (reference sequence). The CDR3 is 16 residues long. CDR3 in DNA: TGTGCCAGCAGCCACTTGGGCAGCTTCTCCCAAGAGACCCAGTACTTC. Encoded protein: CASSHLGSFSQETQYF.

This clone was observed a few times. The CDR3 nucleotides read TGTGCCAGCAGCTTAGTTGGCGGGAACACTGAAGCTTTCTTT. It yields the protein CASSLVGGNTEAFF. The chain is built from TRBV11-2 and TRBJ1-1, with D hard to call. Germline-derived CDR1 and CDR2 are SGHAT and FQNNGV. V lost 1 base to trimming and J lost 1 base, with 7 bases between them. The CDR3 is made up of 14 amino acids.

The chain uses TRBV5-1 and TRBJ2-1; tentatively, D is TRBD2 (6 bases). The germline V and J ends were trimmed by 1 base and 0 bases, with 11 bases remaining between them. Per the germline V gene, CDR1 is SGHRS and CDR2 is YFSETQ. The length of the CDR3 is 16 residues. The DNA for the CDR3 is TGCGCCAGCAGCTTGCACACGACTAGCTCCTACAATGAGCAGTTCTTC. Its translation: CASSLHTTSSYNEQFF.

This chain links TRBV5-4 with TRBJ1-6; D uncertain. This CDR3 spans 15 amino acids. Trimming left V 4 bases short and J 8 bases short, with 16 bases between. Germline V lookup: CDR1 SGHNT, CDR2 YYREEE (reference sequence). CDR3 in DNA: TGTGCCAGCAGCCTATGGGCCCAGTCCTATTCACCCCTCCACTTT. The encoded protein is CASSLWAQSYSPLHF.

The V and J genes are TRBV5-4 and TRBJ1-4; 9 bases fit TRBD1. V dropped 0 bases and J dropped 4; count of bases not matched to a gene: 1. Germline V gene lookup returns CDR1 SGHNT and CDR2 YYREEE (reference sequence). The CDR3 spans 15 residues. CDR3 coding DNA: TGTGCCAGCAGCTTGGGGGACAGGGATAATGAAAAACTGTTTTTT. This codes for CASSLGDRDNEKLFF. Supplemented by reference TRBV5-4 and TRBJ1-4, the full variable domain reads ETGVTQSPTHLIKTRGQQVTLRCSSQSGHNTVSWYQQALGQGPQFIFQYYREEENGRGNFPPRFSGLQFPNYSSELNVNALELDDSALYLCASSLGDRDNEKLFFGSGTQLSVL.

The J gene is TRBJ1-1, the V gene TRBV3-1 (or the pseudogene TRBV3-2); D remains unclear. The CDR3 totals 16 residues. With 1 base removed from V and 5 bases from J, the gap between germline ends came to 17 bases. Germline V gives CDR1 LGHDT, CDR2 YNNKEL (reference sequence). CDR3 in amino acids: CASSQVGGWQGTEAFF. CDR3 DNA: TGTGCCAGCAGCCAAGTAGGAGGTTGGCAAGGGACTGAAGCTTTCTTT.

This rearrangement joins TRBV7-3 to TRBJ2-7; 9 bases are shared with TRBD2. Germline V gives CDR1 SGHTA, CDR2 FQGTGA. Trimming took 5 bases from V and 4 from J; bases not matched to a gene: 9. The CDR3 has 15 residues. In DNA, the CDR3 is TGTGCCAGCAGCCCCTCTGGCGGGGGGGTATACGAGCAGTACTTC. Its translation: CASSPSGGGVYEQYF.

The rearrangement uses TRBV4-3 and TRBJ1-4; 7 bases are a match to TRBD1. J was trimmed by 5 bases and V by 4 bases; bases with no gene match: 7. CDR1 is LGHNA and CDR2 is YSLEER in the germline V gene. The CDR3 extends over 15 amino acids. In DNA form, the CDR3 reads TGCGCCAGCAGCCCGAGGTGGGGACAGAATGAAAAACTGTTTTTT. Translating it yields CASSPRWGQNEKLFF.

The genes are TRBV7-9 and TRBJ1-1; TRBD1 agrees at 9 bases. The ends lost 7 bases at V and 5 bases at J; junction bases unmatched: 17. CDR1 is SEHNR and CDR2 is FQNEAQ in the germline V gene (reference sequence). This CDR3 has 17 residues. The CDR3 here is CASTHFPGQGVGTEAFF. The CDR3 coding sequence is TGTGCCAGCACCCACTTCCCGGGACAGGGTGTTGGGACTGAAGCTTTCTTT.

The chain uses TRBV18 and TRBJ1-5; no definite D call. V lost 3 bases, J lost 6 bases, and 9 bases lay in between. The CDR3 has 13 residues. Germline CDR1 is KGHSH and CDR2 is LQKENI. The CDR3 is CASSPGRPQPQHF. CDR3 sequence (DNA): TGTGCCAGCTCACCTGGCCGCCCTCAGCCCCAGCATTTT.

This rearrangement joins TRBV6-2 or TRBV6-3 to TRBJ2-3; tentatively, D is TRBD2 (5 bases). The germline V gene encodes CDR1 MNHEY and CDR2 SVGEGT. The CDR3 consists of 15 residues. Trimming cost V 3 bases and J 5 bases, with 15 bases left between them. CDR3 in amino acids: CASSYRGTSIDTQYF. As DNA, the CDR3 is TGTGCCAGCAGTTATCGGGGAACCTCGATAGATACGCAGTATTTT.

This chain joins TRBV27 and TRBJ1-4, with D unresolved. V was shortened by 10 bases and J by 2 bases, with 11 bases between the two germline ends. The CDR3 has 13 residues. Germline V gene lookup returns CDR1 MNHEY and CDR2 SMNVEV (reference sequence). The CDR3 sequence is CATKRGTNEKLFF. As DNA, the CDR3 is TGTGCCACAAAACGGGGTACTAATGAAAAACTGTTTTTT. The variable domain in full, completed from reference TRBV27 and TRBJ1-4, reads EAQVTQNPRYLITVTGKKLTVTCSQNMNHEYMSWYRQDPGLGLRQIYYSMNVEVTDKGDVPEGYKVSRKEKRNFPLILESPSPNQTSLYFCATKRGTNEKLFFGSGTQLSVL.

The chain couples TRBV3-1 (or the pseudogene TRBV3-2) to TRBJ2-1; 9 bases line up with TRBD2. CDR3 length: 15 residues. Per germline, CDR1 LGHDT and CDR2 YNNKEL (reference sequence). J lost 10 bases, V lost 1 base, and 8 bases had no gene match. CDR3 DNA sequence: TGTGCCAGCAGCCAAGCCAAGCGGGGGGTTCGAGAGCAGTTCTTC. Its protein is CASSQAKRGVREQFF.

J is TRBJ2-7 and V is TRBV19; 8 positions agree with TRBD1. The CDR3 has 14 amino acids. With 5 bases clipped from V and 2 bases from J, the junction kept 5 bases outside the gene matches. Germline CDR1 LNHDA, CDR2 SQIVND (reference sequence). The CDR3 protein is CASSVGTGTYEQYF. CDR3 nucleotide sequence: TGTGCCAGTAGTGTGGGGACAGGAACCTACGAGCAGTACTTC.

The chain couples TRBV7-9 to TRBJ2-3; 10 nucleotides agree with TRBD2. V lost 5 bases and J lost 2; bases outside the gene matches: 7. This CDR3 has 16 amino acids. Germline loops: CDR1 SEHNR, CDR2 FQNEAQ (reference sequence). CDR3 in amino acids: CASSDRLAGFTDTQYF. In DNA form, the CDR3 reads TGTGCCAGCAGCGATCGACTAGCGGGCTTCACAGATACGCAGTATTTT.

The chain recombines TRBV9 with TRBJ1-1; D remains ambiguous. The germline gives CDR1 SGDLS, CDR2 YYNGEE. Trimming removed 4 bases at V and 1 base at J, with 8 bases between. This CDR3 comprises 13 residues. Here the CDR3 DNA reads TGTGCCAGCAGCCTCAGCGGGAACACTGAAGCTTTCTTT. Amino acids: CASSLSGNTEAFF.

J is TRBJ1-1 and V is TRBV6-2 or TRBV6-3; D is perhaps TRBD1 (5 bases). This CDR3 spans 16 amino acids. Germline V lookup: CDR1 MNHEY, CDR2 SVGEGT. V was clipped by 2 bases and J by 0 bases, with 13 bases between them. The CDR3 DNA reads TGTGCCAGCAGTTACGTTACAGGCACGTTGAACACTGAAGCTTTCTTT. Translation: CASSYVTGTLNTEAFF.

The chain employs TRBV7-2 and TRBJ1-5; D possibly corresponds to TRBD1 (6 bases). CDR1 is SGHTA and CDR2 is FQGNSA in the germline V gene. The CDR3 is 15 amino acids. V gave up 5 bases and J gave up 1 base, with 12 bases separating them. The CDR3 DNA reads as TGTGCCAGCAGCATATACAGGGAGAGCAATCAGCCCCAGCATTTT. Protein sequence: CASSIYRESNQPQHF. Full variable domain (missing parts from reference TRBV7-2 and TRBJ1-5): GAGVSQSPSNKVTEKGKDVELRCDPISGHTALYWYRQSLGQGLEFLIYFQGNSAPDKSGLPSDRFSAERTGGSVSTLTIQRTQQEDSAVYLCASSIYRESNQPQHFGDGTRLSIL.

A single count supports this clone. The gene calls are TRBV27 and TRBJ1-2; TRBD1 matches at 8 bases. The V gene end was trimmed by 7 bases and the J gene end by 1 base; junction bases not matched to a gene: 8. This CDR3 has 15 residues. Looked up from germline, CDR1 is MNHEY and CDR2 is SMNVEV (reference sequence). DNA for the CDR3: TGTGCCAGCAAGGTGGGGGACAGGCTTAACTATGGCTACACCTTC. Residues: CASKVGDRLNYGYTF.

The J gene is TRBJ1-1, the V gene TRBV30; TRBD1 might be the D (5 bases). V lost 0 bases to trimming and J lost 0 bases, with 8 bases between them. Per germline, CDR1 GTSNPN and CDR2 SVGIG (reference sequence). The CDR3 extends over 14 amino acids. The CDR3 DNA reads TGTGCCTGGAGTGTGGTCAGGGTGAACACTGAAGCTTTCTTT. Translation: CAWSVVRVNTEAFF.

The chain couples TRBV20-1 to TRBJ2-3; a weak D match, TRBD2 (6 bases). The CDR3 spans 10 residues. Germline V gene sequence: CDR1 DFQATT, CDR2 SNEGSKA (reference sequence). V gave up 6 bases and J gave up 5 bases, with 6 bases separating them. CDR3 coding DNA: TGCAGTGCGGGGGGAGATACGCAGTATTTT. This gives the protein CSAGGDTQYF.

The chain employs TRBV9 and TRBJ1-4; no reliable D call. The CDR3 extends over 14 amino acids. Germline CDR1 reads SGDLS; CDR2 reads YYNGEE. Between the trimmed V and J ends, which lost 4 bases and 3 bases, there was a span of 10 bases. The DNA of the CDR3 is TGTGCCAGCAGCTTAGCACCGGCTAATGAAAAACTGTTTTTT. It encodes CASSLAPANEKLFF.

The genes are TRBV7-2 and TRBJ2-3, with 8 bases lining up with TRBD2. Germline CDR1 SGHTA, CDR2 FQGNSA. After removal of 5 bases from V and 9 bases from J, the junction contained 13 bases not matched to a gene. The CDR3 consists of 15 residues. Here the CDR3 reads CASSVKAGAGGTQYF. Written as DNA, the CDR3 is TGTGCCAGCAGCGTGAAAGCGGGGGCCGGGGGGACGCAGTATTTT.

The sample holds one count of this clone. V and J are TRBV18 and TRBJ1-1; 9 bases are shared with TRBD1. This CDR3 has 16 residues. Losses at the gene ends were 3 bases for V and 1 base for J; bases not matched to a gene: 6. Germline-derived CDR1 and CDR2 are KGHSH and LQKENI. Here the CDR3 DNA reads TGTGCCAGCTCACCTAGGACAGGGGCGGGGAACACTGAAGCTTTCTTT. Translation: CASSPRTGAGNTEAFF.

This sequence joins TRBV6-5 and TRBJ2-7, with 8 bases lining up with TRBD2. This CDR3 is built from 13 residues. From germline, CDR1 is MNHEY and CDR2 SVGAGI. The trim removed 6 bases at V and 7 bases at J, leaving 8 bases unmatched. CDR3 sequence (DNA): TGTGCCAGCAGCCTGACTAGCGTCGGAGAGCAGTACTTC. It encodes CASSLTSVGEQYF.